This TCR beta chain was captured by sequencing in a study of long-term antiretroviral therapy in people with HIV. Study conclusions and caveats: HIV repertoire CDR3 lengths ranged less widely than those of controls. ART preceded a rise in diversity that nonetheless stayed lower than in transplant donor controls. Someone took the blood between about 2003 and 2018, maybe while older ART regimens were in use.

The assay used was immunoSEQ (version v3.0), run at survey level. Sequencing was designed to cover roughly 40,000-50,000 T-cell genomes in each sample. Sequencing was performed with immunoSEQ multiplex PCR; in TCRdb, only in-frame clones are kept and a portion is missing. The top ten hold about 15% of the sample, which has some 25,000 clones, approximately 88% seen once. On this clone itself: The antigen is not known.

Trimming removed 5 bases from V and 7 bases from J, with 18 bases in between. This CDR3 contains 16 residues. CDR1 SGHVS and CDR2 FQNEAQ come from the germline V gene. The sample here was unsorted PBMCs, taken about 4.3 years after starting antiretroviral therapy. The chain carries TRBV7-8 and TRBJ1-6; perhaps TRBD1 as D (6 bases). This sequence originates from a man aged 30 to 45 with HIV. Here the CDR3 reads CASSPQTGIGNSPLHF. Written as DNA, the CDR3 is TGTGCCAGCAGCCCACAAACAGGGATAGGGAATTCACCCCTCCACTTT.